The 20 T cell receptor beta chains reported below all come from one sample, sequenced in a study of CD8+CD57+ T cells in acquired aplastic anemia (dated by TCRdb to 2016 to 2018). Flow cytometry had shown CD8+CD57+ cell expansion in the patients selected for sequencing. TCRdb lists the instrument as Illumina HiSeq 2000. TCR beta VDJ combination and CDR3 sequence profiling used genomic DNA as the template. TCRdb ran its own pipeline on the public reads, namely fastp trimming at Q25 and MiXCR clone calling, and kept in-frame beta chains. Identical CDR3 proteins give one entry, which carries the most common genes and DNA. Within this sample are under 350,000 distinct CDR3 sequences, with about three fifths of them counted one time only. Around 1.2% of the sample is held by the ten biggest clonotypes. The sequenced sample consisted of sorted CD4+, CD8+, or CD8+CD57+ T cells (not recorded which) from PBMCs. The receptors were gathered from a human donor with aplastic anemia.

This clonotype was seen ten or more times. The chain recombines TRBV29-1 with TRBJ2-5; D gene ambiguous. Trimming stripped 7 bases from V and 4 bases from J, with 13 bases between. In germline, CDR1 is SQVTM, CDR2 ANQGSEA. The CDR3 is 12 residues long. The CDR3 loop is CSALPGPETQYF. The CDR3 DNA reads as TGCAGCGCTTTACCAGGTCCAGAGACCCAGTACTTC.

This clonotype was observed at least ten times. This chain links TRBV19 with TRBJ2-7; a possible D gene is TRBD1 (6 bases). V lost 7 bases and J lost 3, with 28 bases in between. The CDR3 totals 18 residues. Germline CDR1 and CDR2: LNHDA and SQIVND (reference sequence). The CDR3 DNA reads as TGTGCCAGTACCTTACTCAGGGGTTTCTCGGGATTCAACTACGAGCAGTACTTC. Translation gives CASTLLRGFSGFNYEQYF.

This clonotype was seen repeatedly, ten times or more. The chain uses TRBV20-1 and TRBJ2-6, with D unclear. Germline CDR1 and CDR2: DFQATT and SNEGSKA (reference sequence). V was pared by 8 bases and J by 2 bases, with 13 bases between. This CDR3 region has 14 residues. CDR3 residues: CSPIVTPGANVLTF. CDR3 nucleotide sequence: TGCAGTCCGATAGTTACCCCTGGGGCCAACGTCCTGACTTTC.

The V gene is TRBV7-8, the J gene TRBJ2-3; 7 nucleotides align to TRBD2. With 0 bases clipped from V and 0 bases from J, the junction kept 3 bases outside the gene matches. Germline CDR1 is SGHVS and CDR2 is FQNEAQ. The CDR3 covers 16 residues. CDR3 bases: TGTGCCAGCAGCTTAGCTGGGACTACTAGCACAGATACGCAGTATTTT. Its translation is CASSLAGTTSTDTQYF.

This chain uses TRBV15 with TRBJ2-1; perhaps TRBD2 as D (5 bases). CDR3 length equals 16 residues. The V gene lost 5 bases and the J gene lost 8 bases, with 22 bases spanning the gap. From germline, CDR1 is LNHNV and CDR2 YYDKDF (reference sequence). CDR3 region: CATSDGQTFPGDEQFF. The CDR3 DNA follows: TGTGCCACCAGCGACGGCCAAACCTTCCCCGGGGATGAGCAGTTCTTC.

This chain connects TRBV7-2 to TRBJ1-5; D uncertain. The CDR3 runs to 13 residues. With 3 bases removed from V and 6 bases from J, the gap between germline ends came to 9 bases. Germline lookup yields CDR1 SGHTA and CDR2 FQGNSA. The CDR3 is CASSLTWAQPQHF. For the CDR3, the DNA is TGTGCCAGCAGCTTGACATGGGCTCAGCCCCAGCATTTT.

The chain joins TRBV5-6 to TRBJ2-7; perhaps TRBD1 as D (5 bases). V was pared by 0 bases and J by 2 bases, with 18 bases between. This CDR3 has 17 amino acids. CDR1 and CDR2 (germline): SGHDT, YYEEEE. The CDR3 DNA follows: TGTGCCAGCAGCTTGGTAGTAGGGCAAGGGGAACCCTACGAGCAGTACTTC. This encodes CASSLVVGQGEPYEQYF.

The chain is built from TRBV2 and TRBJ2-7; 7 bases align to TRBD1. The CDR3 has 14 amino acids. With V trimmed by 9 bases and J by 2 bases, 10 bases remained unmatched. Germline assignment: CDR1 SNHLY and CDR2 FYNNEI. CDR3 bases: TGTGCCAGTAGTAGAGGACAGGAAGCCTACGAGCAGTACTTC. Protein sequence: CASSRGQEAYEQYF.

The chain combines TRBV5-1 with TRBJ1-2; maybe TRBD1 (5 bases). Germline-derived CDR1 and CDR2 are SGHRS and YFSETQ. The CDR3 spans 15 residues. The V end was cut by 3 bases, the J end by 0 bases, with 12 bases between. CDR3: CASSYGDSPNYGYTF. The DNA of the CDR3 is TGCGCCAGCAGCTATGGCGACAGCCCTAACTATGGCTACACCTTC.

Comments on this clonotype: A much larger clonotype is one base distant, so this may be a read error. This chain uses TRBV3-1 with TRBJ1-2; possible D gene TRBD1, 5 bases. Germline loops: CDR1 LGHDT, CDR2 YNNKEL (reference sequence). This CDR3 region has 12 residues. The CDR3 protein is CASSQINRGCTF. The DNA for the CDR3 is TGTGCCAGCAGCCAAATAAATCGGGGCTGCACCTTC.

This chain connects TRBV20-1 to TRBJ1-5; 8 bases agree with TRBD1. From germline, CDR1 is DFQATT and CDR2 SNEGSKA (reference sequence). The CDR3 has 16 residues. V lost 0 bases, J lost 2 bases, and 6 bases stayed unmatched. This CDR3 is CSARDPGQVGNQPQHF. CDR3 nucleotide sequence: TGCAGTGCTAGAGATCCGGGACAGGTCGGCAATCAGCCCCAGCATTTT.

This rearrangement joins TRBV2 to TRBJ2-1; 10 nucleotides align to TRBD2. The trim removed 6 bases at V and 0 bases at J, leaving 5 bases unmatched. Germline V gene data show CDR1 as SNHLY and CDR2 as FYNNEI. This CDR3 has 16 residues. The CDR3 DNA reads TGTGCCAGCAGGGACAGCGGGAGGGGCTCCTACAATGAGCAGTTCTTC. Its translation: CASRDSGRGSYNEQFF.

This chain uses TRBV15 with TRBJ2-1, with D uncertain. Between the trimmed V and J ends, which lost 0 bases and 6 bases, there was a span of 12 bases. CDR3 length: 15 residues. Germline V gene data show CDR1 as LNHNV and CDR2 as YYDKDF (reference sequence). The CDR3 nucleotides are TGTGCCACCAGCAGAGATTTGGGTATTAGCAATGAGCAGTTCTTC. Encoded protein: CATSRDLGISNEQFF.

V usage is TRBV7-2 and J usage is TRBJ1-3, with D uncertain. The germline V and J ends were trimmed by 11 bases and 0 bases, with 14 bases remaining between them. This CDR3 comprises 14 residues. Germline CDR1 and CDR2: SGHTA and FQGNSA. CDR3 region: CAGRNRSSGNTIYF. CDR3 nucleotides: TGTGCCGGCCGTAATCGGAGCTCTGGAAACACCATATATTTT. Using reference TRBV7-2 and TRBJ1-3 for the parts outside the CDR3, the full variable domain is GAGVSQSPSNKVTEKGKDVELRCDPISGHTALYWYRQSLGQGLEFLIYFQGNSAPDKSGLPSDRFSAERTGGSVSTLTIQRTQQEDSAVYLCAGRNRSSGNTIYFGEGSWLTVV.

This clonotype was observed a handful of times. The chain couples TRBV29-1 to TRBJ2-2; D unresolved. CDR1 SQVTM and CDR2 ANQGSEA come from the germline V gene. V shed 3 bases and J shed 3 bases, with 8 bases lying between them. This CDR3 has 13 amino acids. The CDR3 DNA sequence: TGCAGCGTTGATAGGCAGGACACCGGGGAGCTGTTTTTT. Its translation: CSVDRQDTGELFF.

This clonotype was seen repeatedly, ten times or more. The chain links TRBV7-7 to TRBJ2-7; weak D call: TRBD1 (6 bases). V dropped 9 bases and J dropped 5 bases, with 17 bases sitting between them. The CDR3 consists of 13 residues. The V gene's germline CDR1 is SSHAT and CDR2 FNYEAQ (reference sequence). CDR3 nucleotide sequence: TGTGCCAGGACCCCGGTGGGGGCAAACGAGCAGTACTTC. This codes for CARTPVGANEQYF.

This clonotype was observed at least ten times. The chain uses TRBV9 and TRBJ2-5; D may correspond to TRBD1 or TRBD2 (5 bases each). The length of the CDR3 is 15 residues. Trimming pared 0 bases from V and 5 bases from J, leaving 14 bases between. CDR1 SGDLS and CDR2 YYNGEE come from the germline V gene. The CDR3 loop reads CASSVGWDQGETQYF. The CDR3 nucleotides read TGTGCCAGCAGCGTAGGGTGGGACCAAGGTGAGACCCAGTACTTC.

V is TRBV9 and J is TRBJ1-6, with D perhaps matching TRBD1 (5 bases). The V gene lost 4 bases and the J gene lost 5 bases, with 10 bases spanning the gap. The germline V gene encodes CDR1 SGDLS and CDR2 YYNGEE. The CDR3 covers 14 residues. The CDR3 loop is CASSIGTDNSPLHF. The CDR3 DNA sequence: TGTGCCAGCAGCATCGGGACGGATAATTCACCCCTCCACTTT.

This rearrangement joins TRBV5-1 to TRBJ2-3, with 8 bases identical to TRBD2. V lost 4 bases, J lost 6 bases, and 7 bases stayed unmatched. The length of the CDR3 is 14 residues. The V gene's germline CDR1 is SGHRS and CDR2 YFSETQ. The CDR3 spells CASSLAGGFDTQYF. DNA for the CDR3: TGCGCCAGCAGCCTAGCGGGTGGTTTTGATACGCAGTATTTT.

The rearrangement links TRBV7-7 to TRBJ2-2, with 11 bases fitting TRBD2. Per the germline V gene, CDR1 is SSHAT and CDR2 is FNYEAQ (reference sequence). The CDR3 length is 16 residues. Trimming at V came to 5 bases and at J to 0 bases, leaving 2 bases not matched to a gene. Here the CDR3 reads CASSQGLAANTGELFF. The DNA for the CDR3 is TGTGCCAGCAGCCAGGGACTAGCGGCGAACACCGGGGAGCTGTTTTTT.